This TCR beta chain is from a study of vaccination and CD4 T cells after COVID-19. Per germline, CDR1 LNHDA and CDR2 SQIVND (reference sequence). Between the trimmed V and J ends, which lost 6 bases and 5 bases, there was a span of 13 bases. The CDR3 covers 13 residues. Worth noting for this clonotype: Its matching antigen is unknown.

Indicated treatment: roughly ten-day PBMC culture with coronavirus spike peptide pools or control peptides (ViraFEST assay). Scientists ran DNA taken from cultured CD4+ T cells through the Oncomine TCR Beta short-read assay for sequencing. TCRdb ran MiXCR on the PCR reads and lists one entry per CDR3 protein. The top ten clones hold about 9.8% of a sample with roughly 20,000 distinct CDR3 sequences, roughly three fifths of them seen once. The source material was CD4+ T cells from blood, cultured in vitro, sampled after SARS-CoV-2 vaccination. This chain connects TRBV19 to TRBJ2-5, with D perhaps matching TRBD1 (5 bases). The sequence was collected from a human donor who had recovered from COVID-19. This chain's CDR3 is CASSSQGGETQYF. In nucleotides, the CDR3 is TGTGCCAGTAGCAGTCAGGGTGGGGAGACCCAGTACTTC.